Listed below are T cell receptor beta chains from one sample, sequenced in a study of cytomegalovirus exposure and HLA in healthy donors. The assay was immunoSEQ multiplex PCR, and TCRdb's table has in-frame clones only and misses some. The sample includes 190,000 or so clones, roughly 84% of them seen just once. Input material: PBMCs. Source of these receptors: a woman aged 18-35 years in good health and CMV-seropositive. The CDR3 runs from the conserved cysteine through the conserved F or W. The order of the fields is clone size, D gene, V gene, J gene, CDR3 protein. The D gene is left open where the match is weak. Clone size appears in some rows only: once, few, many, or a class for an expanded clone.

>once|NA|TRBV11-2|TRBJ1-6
CASSQLPAGPSPLHF
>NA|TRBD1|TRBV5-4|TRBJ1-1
CASSLWTGVPTEAFF
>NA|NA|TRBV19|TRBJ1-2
CASTPGGFYGYTF
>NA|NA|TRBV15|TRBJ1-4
CATSRNREEKLFF
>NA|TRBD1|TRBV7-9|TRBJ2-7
CASSSSGTGSSYEQYF
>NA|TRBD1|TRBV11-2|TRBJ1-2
CASSFRTGGNHGYTF
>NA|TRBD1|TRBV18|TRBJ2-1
CASSTSDRLVQFF
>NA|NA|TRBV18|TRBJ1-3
CASSPTGDSGNTIYF
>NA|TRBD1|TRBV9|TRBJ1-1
CASSPDRVITEAFF
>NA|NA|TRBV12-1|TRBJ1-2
CASSSRGVVGGYTF
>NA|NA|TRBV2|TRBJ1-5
CASSEGGRRQNQPQHF
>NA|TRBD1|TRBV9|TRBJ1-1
CASSVGTGPNTEAFF
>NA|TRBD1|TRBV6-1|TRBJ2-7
CASVGTGVSYEQYF
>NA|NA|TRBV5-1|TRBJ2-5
CASRQDKETQYF
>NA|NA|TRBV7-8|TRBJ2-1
CASSLANARHNEQFF
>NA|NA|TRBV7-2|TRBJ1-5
CASSHPRGPQHF